This passage covers 8 T cell receptor beta chains from one sample sequenced in a study of T-cell reconstitution after alpha-beta-depleted transplantation in children. TCRbeta library construction was performed incorporating unique molecular identifiers. MiXCR, applied by TCRdb to the PCR reads, yields one record per CDR3 protein. The data hold some 400,000 distinct CDR3 sequences, with over 20% observed a single time. Sequencing was performed on PBMCs from the stem cell graft donor, taken from the stem cell graft. All receptors derive from a human donor who donated a stem cell graft to a child with acute myeloid leukemia.

This clonotype was seen a handful of times. The chain recombines TRBV7-3 with TRBJ2-1; D might be TRBD1 (5 bases). Trimming cost V 5 bases and J 7 bases, with 18 bases left between them. The CDR3 runs 15 residues. Germline V gene lookup returns CDR1 SGHTA and CDR2 FQGTGA. Written as DNA, the CDR3 is TGTGCCAGCAGCACGATACCAGGGTTTCAGAATGAGCAGTTCTTC. Amino acids: CASSTIPGFQNEQFF.

The chain links TRBV5-1 to TRBJ2-7; D unresolved. Germline lookup yields CDR1 SGHRS and CDR2 YFSETQ. V lost 5 bases and J lost 0, with 15 bases in between. The CDR3 is made up of 15 amino acids. The CDR3 spells CASRTDEYDSYEQYF. Here the CDR3 DNA reads TGCGCCAGCAGAACGGACGAATACGACTCCTACGAGCAGTACTTC. Full variable domain (outside the CDR3, taken from reference TRBV5-1 and TRBJ2-7): KAGVTQTPRYLIKTRGQQVTLSCSPISGHRSVSWYQQTPGQGLQFLFEYFSETQRNKGNFPGRFSGRQFSNSRSEMNVSTLELGDSALYLCASRTDEYDSYEQYFGPGTRLTVT.

This clonotype occurred many times. The rearrangement joins TRBV6-5 to TRBJ1-3, with 7 bases matching TRBD1. This CDR3 is 14 amino acids long. Germline CDR1 reads MNHEY; CDR2 reads SVGAGI. V shed 2 bases and J 4 bases; nucleotides not matched to a gene: 2. In DNA, the CDR3 is TGTGCCAGCAGTTACAAAGGGGGCGGAAACACCATATATTTT. It is translated as CASSYKGGGNTIYF.

This clonotype was seen repeatedly, ten times or more. V is TRBV20-1 and J is TRBJ2-3, with D maybe TRBD2 (5 bases). Deletions cut 3 bases from V and 0 bases from J, with 13 bases between. The CDR3 consists of 15 residues. CDR1 is DFQATT, CDR2 SNEGSKA, per germline (reference sequence). This CDR3 is CSASRPGISTDTQYF. The CDR3, as DNA: TGCAGTGCTAGTCGGCCGGGGATAAGCACAGATACGCAGTATTTT.

The chain employs TRBV30 and TRBJ1-2; a weak D match, TRBD1 (5 bases). Trimming stripped 5 bases from V and 0 bases from J, with 10 bases between. Germline values: CDR1 GTSNPN, CDR2 SVGIG (reference sequence). The CDR3 runs to 13 residues. CDR3 bases: TGTGCCTGGCGACAGCCCGCTAACTATGGCTACACCTTC. Its protein is CAWRQPANYGYTF.

The sample holds a few counts of this clonotype. V gene TRBV12-3 or TRBV12-4 combines with J gene TRBJ2-7; unclear D gene. Trimming shortened V by 6 bases and J by 3 bases, and 12 bases separated the two germline ends. The CDR3 contains 13 residues. The CDR3 DNA reads as TGTGCCAGCAGGCCGGGCCCTCACTACGAGCAGTACTTC. Translating it yields CASRPGPHYEQYF.

The chain recombines TRBV6-5 with TRBJ2-7, with 11 bases identical to TRBD1. The CDR3 length is 14 residues. In germline, CDR1 is MNHEY, CDR2 SVGAGI. With 0 bases clipped from V and 7 bases from J, the junction kept 2 bases outside the gene matches. CDR3 in DNA: TGTGCCAGCAGTTACTCGGACAGGGGGCGTGAGCAGTACTTC. It is translated as CASSYSDRGREQYF.

The chain couples TRBV20-1 to TRBJ2-7; 9 bases align to TRBD2. With V trimmed by 1 base and J by 2 bases, 3 bases remained unmatched. CDR1 and CDR2 (germline): DFQATT, SNEGSKA (reference sequence). This CDR3 has 14 residues. CDR3 in DNA: TGCAGTGCTAGAGGCGGGAGGGGGACCTACGAGCAGTACTTC. This sequence encodes CSARGGRGTYEQYF.